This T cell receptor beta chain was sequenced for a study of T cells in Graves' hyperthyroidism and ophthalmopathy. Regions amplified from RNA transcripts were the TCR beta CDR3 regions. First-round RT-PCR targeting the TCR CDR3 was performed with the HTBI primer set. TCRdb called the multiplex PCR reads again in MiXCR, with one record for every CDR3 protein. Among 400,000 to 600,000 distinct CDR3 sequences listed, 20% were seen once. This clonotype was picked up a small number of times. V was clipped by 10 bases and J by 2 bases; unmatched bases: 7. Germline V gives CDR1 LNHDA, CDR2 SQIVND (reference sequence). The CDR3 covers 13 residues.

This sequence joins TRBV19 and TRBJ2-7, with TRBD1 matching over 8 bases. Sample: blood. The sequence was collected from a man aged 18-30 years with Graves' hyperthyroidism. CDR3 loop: CATSPGQAYEQYF. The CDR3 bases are TGTGCCACAAGTCCGGGACAGGCCTACGAGCAGTACTTC.